The 15 T cell receptor beta chains below all came from one sample that was sequenced in a study of blood T cell repertoires in COVID-19. Clones were read by immunoSEQ multiplex PCR, and TCRdb kept only the in-frame ones, dropping some. The sample records about 51,000 clones, 75% to 90% being singletons. Sequencing input: peripheral blood. The origin of the receptors is a man aged 55 to 70 with acute or convalescent COVID-19.

V and J are TRBV11-2 and TRBJ2-1; no firm D call. This CDR3 is 13 amino acids long. Germline assignment: CDR1 SGHAT and CDR2 FQNNGV. Trimming took off 1 base at V and 4 bases at J, with 5 bases between the two ends. Here the CDR3 DNA reads TGTGCCAGCAGCTTAGCCCAGTACAATGAGCAGTTCTTC. The encoded protein is CASSLAQYNEQFF.

The chain links TRBV5-1 to TRBJ1-4; D ambiguous. The V end was cut by 0 bases, the J end by 6 bases, with 6 bases between. CDR1 and CDR2 from the germline V gene are SGHRS and YFSETQ. The CDR3 contains 13 residues. CDR3 loop: CASSLDSYEKLFF. The CDR3, as DNA: TGCGCCAGCAGCTTGGACAGCTATGAAAAACTGTTTTTT.

This clone was seen a single time. The chain has TRBV5-6 and TRBJ2-7; 9 bases map to TRBD2. Losses at the gene ends were 3 bases for V and 7 bases for J; bases not matched to a gene: 8. The CDR3 loop spans 14 amino acids. Germline CDR1 SGHDT, CDR2 YYEEEE. CDR3 residues: CASSSIAGAGEQYF. In DNA form, the CDR3 reads TGTGCCAGCAGCTCAATAGCGGGAGCGGGGGAGCAGTACTTC.

This clone appeared a single time. This chain connects TRBV6-6 to TRBJ1-5; 9 bases match TRBD1. The CDR3 spans 16 residues. Losses at the gene ends were 6 bases for V and 4 bases for J; bases not matched to a gene: 10. In germline, CDR1 is MNHNY, CDR2 SVGAGI (reference sequence). The chain's CDR3 is CASSAGTGPKNQPQHF. CDR3 nucleotides: TGTGCCAGCAGCGCCGGGACAGGGCCAAAAAATCAGCCCCAGCATTTT.

For the CDR3, the DNA is TGTGCCAGAAGGGCCCGCGGACAGGGGCTCCAAGAGACCCAGTACTTC. Translation: CARRARGQGLQETQYF. The V and J genes are TRBV5-3 and TRBJ2-5; 9 nucleotides line up with TRBD1. TRBV5-3 is an ORF for which the function is uncertain. The V gene end was trimmed by 5 bases and the J gene end by 1 base; junction bases not matched to a gene: 9. The CDR3 length is 16 residues.

This sequence joins TRBV9 and TRBJ2-7; D may be TRBD2 (7 bases). Germline V lookup: CDR1 SGDLS, CDR2 YYNGEE. CDR3 length: 16 amino acids. V gave up 4 bases and J gave up 7 bases, with 24 bases separating them. The CDR3 sequence: CASSPDWGGNGREQYF. CDR3 bases: TGTGCCAGCAGCCCTGATTGGGGGGGCAATGGACGGGAGCAGTACTTC.

The genes are TRBV5-1 and TRBJ2-7; D gene uncertain. Trimming pared 4 bases from V and 5 bases from J, leaving 10 bases between. The CDR3 consists of 12 residues. Germline values: CDR1 SGHRS, CDR2 YFSETQ. For the CDR3, the DNA is TGCGCCAGCAGCCTGGAACACAACGAGCAGTACTTC. Its translation is CASSLEHNEQYF.

The chain has TRBV7-2 and TRBJ1-6; D is ambiguous. The CDR3 is 19 amino acids. Looked up from germline, CDR1 is SGHTA and CDR2 is FQGNSA. With 2 bases removed from V and 6 bases from J, the gap between germline ends came to 23 bases. CDR3 in amino acids: CASSLRFKAGGSFNSPLHF. The CDR3 DNA follows: TGTGCCAGCAGCTTAAGGTTTAAGGCGGGAGGTTCGTTTAATTCACCCCTCCACTTT.

J is TRBJ2-2 and V is TRBV10-2, with D possibly matching TRBD2 (6 bases). V shed 6 bases and J shed 0 bases, with 17 bases lying between them. The CDR3 is 17 residues long. Germline assignment: CDR1 WSHSY and CDR2 SAAADI. The CDR3 DNA sequence: TGCGCCAGCAGGGGGAGGTTAGCTAGCGCGAACACCGGGGAGCTGTTTTTT. Encoded protein: CASRGRLASANTGELFF.

The V call is TRBV10-1, the J call TRBJ1-4, with D possibly being TRBD1 (6 bases). This CDR3 has 14 residues. Germline lookup yields CDR1 WNHNN and CDR2 SYGVQD (reference sequence). With 0 bases removed from V and 7 bases from J, the gap between germline ends came to 9 bases. Here the CDR3 reads CASSESRGPEKLFF. The CDR3 region has the DNA TGCGCCAGCAGTGAGTCCAGGGGCCCTGAAAAACTGTTTTTT.

The J gene is TRBJ2-5, the V gene TRBV5-4; possibly TRBD1 for D (6 bases). The CDR3 totals 14 residues. Germline CDR1 reads SGHNT; CDR2 reads YYREEE (reference sequence). Trimming left V 1 base short and J 2 bases short, with 9 bases between. The CDR3, as DNA: TGTGCCAGCAGCTTGCGCAGGGGTCAAGAGACCCAGTACTTC. Translated: CASSLRRGQETQYF.

CDR3 loop: CASSSRGPQNSNQPQHF. The CDR3, as DNA: TGTGCCAGCAGTTCGCGGGGGCCCCAAAATAGCAATCAGCCCCAGCATTTT. The J gene is TRBJ1-5, the V gene TRBV6-2 or TRBV6-3; a weak D match, TRBD1 (6 bases). V was pared by 4 bases and J by 0 bases, with 16 bases between. This CDR3 has 17 amino acids. Germline V gene lookup returns CDR1 MNHEY and CDR2 SVGEGT.

The chain is built from TRBV7-8 and TRBJ2-7, with 10 bases fitting TRBD2. This CDR3 contains 16 residues. The V and J ends lost 4 bases and 5 bases, in that order; junction bases with no gene match: 11. Per germline, CDR1 SGHVS and CDR2 FQNEAQ. CDR3: CASSSDRGTSVNEQYF. The CDR3 nucleotides are TGTGCCAGCAGCTCCGATAGGGGGACTAGCGTGAACGAGCAGTACTTC. The complete variable domain, with remaining parts taken from reference TRBV7-8 and TRBJ2-7, reads GAGVSQSPRYKVAKRGQDVALRCDPISGHVSLFWYQQALGQGPEFLTYFQNEAQLDKSGLPSDRFFAERPEGSVSTLKIQRTQQEDSAVYLCASSSDRGTSVNEQYFGPGTRLTVT.

V usage is TRBV2 and J usage is TRBJ1-3, with D perhaps matching TRBD1 (5 bases). The CDR3 extends over 15 amino acids. V dropped 3 bases and J dropped 0 bases, with 9 bases sitting between them. CDR1 is SNHLY, CDR2 FYNNEI, per germline. The CDR3 is CASSEGRDSGNTIYF. CDR3 coding DNA: TGTGCCAGCAGTGAGGGGCGGGACTCTGGAAACACCATATATTTT.

In this sample, this clone turned up a few times. The chain carries TRBV2 and TRBJ1-6, with 7 bases matching TRBD1. Trimming cost V 8 bases and J 6 bases; bases outside gene matches: 7. Germline CDR1 is SNHLY and CDR2 is FYNNEI. The CDR3 is 14 amino acids. The CDR3 DNA is TGTGCCAGCTCCCCGGGACAGCCTAATTCACCCCTCCACTTT. Protein product: CASSPGQPNSPLHF. Full variable domain (rest looked up from reference TRBV2 and TRBJ1-6): EPEVTQTPSHQVTQMGQEVILRCVPISNHLYFYWYRQILGQKVEFLVSFYNNEISEKSEIFDDQFSVERPDGSNFTLKIRSTKLEDSAMYFCASSPGQPNSPLHFGNGTRLTVT.